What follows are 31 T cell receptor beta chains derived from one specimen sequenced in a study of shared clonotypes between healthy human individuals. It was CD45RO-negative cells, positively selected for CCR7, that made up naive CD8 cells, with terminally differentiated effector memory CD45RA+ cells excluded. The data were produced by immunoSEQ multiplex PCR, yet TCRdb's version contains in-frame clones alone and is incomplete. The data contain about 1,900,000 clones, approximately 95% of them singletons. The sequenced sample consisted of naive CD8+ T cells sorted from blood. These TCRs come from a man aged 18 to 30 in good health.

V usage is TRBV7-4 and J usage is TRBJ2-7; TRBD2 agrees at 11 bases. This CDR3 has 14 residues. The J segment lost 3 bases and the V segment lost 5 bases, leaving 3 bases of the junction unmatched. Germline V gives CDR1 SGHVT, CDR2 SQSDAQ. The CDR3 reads CASSPGLADYEQYF. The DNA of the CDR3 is TGTGCCAGCAGCCCGGGACTAGCGGACTACGAGCAGTACTTC.

The CDR3 spells CASTSVGVAGGLSGELFF. CDR3 coding DNA: TGTGCCAGCACCTCCGTCGGGGTGGCGGGGGGGCTCAGCGGGGAGCTGTTTTTT. The V and J genes are TRBV2 and TRBJ2-2, with 9 bases that match TRBD2. The germline V gene has CDR1 SNHLY and CDR2 FYNNEI. V shed 7 bases and J 7 bases; nucleotides not matched to a gene: 19. There are 18 residues in the CDR3.

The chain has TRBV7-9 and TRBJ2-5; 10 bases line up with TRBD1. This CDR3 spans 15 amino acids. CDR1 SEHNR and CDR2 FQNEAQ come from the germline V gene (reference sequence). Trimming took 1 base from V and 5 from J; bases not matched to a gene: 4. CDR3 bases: TGTGCCAGCAGCTTAGACCGGGACAGGGGTGAGACCCAGTACTTC. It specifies CASSLDRDRGETQYF.

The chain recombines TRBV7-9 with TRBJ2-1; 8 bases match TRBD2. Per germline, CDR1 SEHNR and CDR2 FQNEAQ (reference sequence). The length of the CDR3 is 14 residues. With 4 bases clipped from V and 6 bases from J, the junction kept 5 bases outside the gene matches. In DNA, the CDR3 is TGTGCCAGCAGCTCCAGAGGACTAGCCAATGAGCAGTTCTTC. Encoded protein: CASSSRGLANEQFF.

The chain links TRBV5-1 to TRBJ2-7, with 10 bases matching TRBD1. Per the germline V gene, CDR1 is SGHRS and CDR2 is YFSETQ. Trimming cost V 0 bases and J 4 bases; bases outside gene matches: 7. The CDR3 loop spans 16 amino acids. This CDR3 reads CASSLVAGQGFYEQYF. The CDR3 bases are TGCGCCAGCAGCTTGGTAGCGGGACAGGGGTTTTACGAGCAGTACTTC.

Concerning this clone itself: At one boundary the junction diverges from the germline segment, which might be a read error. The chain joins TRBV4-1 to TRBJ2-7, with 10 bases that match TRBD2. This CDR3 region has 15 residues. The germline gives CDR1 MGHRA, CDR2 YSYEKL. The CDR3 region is CASSRGAGGSFEQYF. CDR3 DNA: TGCGCCAGCAGCCGGGGAGCGGGAGGGTCCTTCGAGCAGTACTTC.

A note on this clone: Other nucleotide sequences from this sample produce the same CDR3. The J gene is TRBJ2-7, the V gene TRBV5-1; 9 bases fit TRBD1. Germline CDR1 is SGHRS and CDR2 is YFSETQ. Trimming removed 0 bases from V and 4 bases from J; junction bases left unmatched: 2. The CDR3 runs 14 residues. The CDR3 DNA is TGCGCCAGCAGCTTGGGGACAGGGGCTTACGAGCAGTACTTC. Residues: CASSLGTGAYEQYF.

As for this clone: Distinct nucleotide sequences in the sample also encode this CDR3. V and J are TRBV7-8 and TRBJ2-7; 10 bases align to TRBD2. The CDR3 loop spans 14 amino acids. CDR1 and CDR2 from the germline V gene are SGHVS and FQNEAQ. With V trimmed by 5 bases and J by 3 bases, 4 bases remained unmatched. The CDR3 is CASSPGTSDYEQYF. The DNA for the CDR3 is TGTGCCAGCAGCCCCGGGACTAGCGACTACGAGCAGTACTTC.

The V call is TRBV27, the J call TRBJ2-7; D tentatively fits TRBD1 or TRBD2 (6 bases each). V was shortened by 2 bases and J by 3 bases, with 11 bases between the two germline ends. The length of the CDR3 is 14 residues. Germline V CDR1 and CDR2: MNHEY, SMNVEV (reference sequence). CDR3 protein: CASSLRGDLYEQYF. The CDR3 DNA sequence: TGTGCCAGCAGTTTAAGGGGGGATCTCTACGAGCAGTACTTC.

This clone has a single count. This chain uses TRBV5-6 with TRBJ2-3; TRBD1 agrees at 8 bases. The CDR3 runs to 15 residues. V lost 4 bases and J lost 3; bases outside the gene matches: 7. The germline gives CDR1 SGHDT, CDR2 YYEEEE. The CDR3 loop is CASSPRTGSTDTQYF. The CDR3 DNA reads TGTGCCAGCAGCCCCCGGACAGGGTCAACAGATACGCAGTATTTT.

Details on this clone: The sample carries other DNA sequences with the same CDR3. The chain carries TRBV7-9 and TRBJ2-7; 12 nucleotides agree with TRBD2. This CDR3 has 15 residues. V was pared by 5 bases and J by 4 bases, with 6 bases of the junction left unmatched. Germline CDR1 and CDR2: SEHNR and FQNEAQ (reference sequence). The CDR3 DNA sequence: TGTGCCAGCAGCCCGACTAGCGGGGGAGTGTACGAGCAGTACTTC. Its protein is CASSPTSGGVYEQYF.

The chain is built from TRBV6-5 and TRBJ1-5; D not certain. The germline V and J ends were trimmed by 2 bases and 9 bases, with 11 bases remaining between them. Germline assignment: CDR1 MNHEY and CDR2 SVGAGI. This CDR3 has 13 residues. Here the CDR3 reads CASSYGPSGPQHF. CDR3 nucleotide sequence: TGTGCCAGCAGTTACGGGCCTTCAGGGCCCCAGCATTTT.

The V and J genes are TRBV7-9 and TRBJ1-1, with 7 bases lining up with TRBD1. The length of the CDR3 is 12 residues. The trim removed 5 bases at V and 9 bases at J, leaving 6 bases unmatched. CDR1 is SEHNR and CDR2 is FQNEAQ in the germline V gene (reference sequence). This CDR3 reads CASSTTGEKAFF. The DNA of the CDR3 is TGTGCCAGCAGCACAACAGGGGAGAAAGCTTTCTTT. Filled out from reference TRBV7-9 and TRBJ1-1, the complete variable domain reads DTGVSQNPRHKITKRGQNVTFRCDPISEHNRLYWYRQTLGQGPEFLTYFQNEAQLEKSRLLSDRFSAERPKGSFSTLEIQRTEQGDSAMYLCASSTTGEKAFFGQGTRLTVV.

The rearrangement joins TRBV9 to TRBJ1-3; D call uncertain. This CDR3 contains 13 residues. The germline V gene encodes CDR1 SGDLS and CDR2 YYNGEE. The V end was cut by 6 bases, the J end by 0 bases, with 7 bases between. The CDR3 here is CASTPSSGNTIYF. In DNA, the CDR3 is TGTGCCAGCACCCCTTCCTCTGGAAACACCATATATTTT.

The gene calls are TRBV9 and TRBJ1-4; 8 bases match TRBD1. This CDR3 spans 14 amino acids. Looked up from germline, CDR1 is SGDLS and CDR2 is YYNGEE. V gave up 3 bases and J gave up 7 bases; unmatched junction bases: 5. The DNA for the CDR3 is TGTGCCAGCAGCGGAGGACAGGGAGGTGAAAAACTGTTTTTT. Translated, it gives CASSGGQGGEKLFF.

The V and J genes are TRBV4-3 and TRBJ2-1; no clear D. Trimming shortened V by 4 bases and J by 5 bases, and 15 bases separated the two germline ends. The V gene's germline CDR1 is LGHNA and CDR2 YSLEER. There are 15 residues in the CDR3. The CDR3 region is CASSPLNLGNNEQFF. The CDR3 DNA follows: TGCGCCAGCAGCCCGCTTAATCTGGGGAACAATGAGCAGTTCTTC.

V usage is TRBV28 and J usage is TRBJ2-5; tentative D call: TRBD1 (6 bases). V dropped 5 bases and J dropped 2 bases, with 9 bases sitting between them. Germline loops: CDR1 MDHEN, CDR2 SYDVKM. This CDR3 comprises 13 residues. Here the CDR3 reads CASSKRGQETQYF. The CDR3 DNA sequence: TGTGCCAGCAGTAAAAGGGGGCAAGAGACCCAGTACTTC. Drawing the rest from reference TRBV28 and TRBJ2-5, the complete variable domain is DVKVTQSSRYLVKRTGEKVFLECVQDMDHENMFWYRQDPGLGLRLIYFSYDVKMKEKGDIPEGYSVSREKKERFSLILESASTNQTSMYLCASSKRGQETQYFGPGTRLLVL.

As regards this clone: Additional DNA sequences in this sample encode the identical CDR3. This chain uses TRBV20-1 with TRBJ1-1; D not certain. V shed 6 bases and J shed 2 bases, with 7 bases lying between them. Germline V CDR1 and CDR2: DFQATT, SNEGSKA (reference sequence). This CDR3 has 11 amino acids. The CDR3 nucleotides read TGCAGTGCCCCTCTAAACACTGAAGCTTTCTTT. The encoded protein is CSAPLNTEAFF.

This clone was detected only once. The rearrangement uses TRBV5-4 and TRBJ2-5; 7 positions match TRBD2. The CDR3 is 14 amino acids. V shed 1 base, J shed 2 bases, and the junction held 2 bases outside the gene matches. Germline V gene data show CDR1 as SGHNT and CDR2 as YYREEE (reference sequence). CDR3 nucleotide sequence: TGTGCCAGCAGCTTGTTCGGGGGGCAAGAGACCCAGTACTTC. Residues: CASSLFGGQETQYF.

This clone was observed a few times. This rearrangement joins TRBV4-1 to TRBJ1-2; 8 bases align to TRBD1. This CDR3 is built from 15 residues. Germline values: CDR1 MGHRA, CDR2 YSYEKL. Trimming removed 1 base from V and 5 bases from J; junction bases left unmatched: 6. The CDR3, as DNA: TGCGCCAGCAGCCAAGGAGGACAGGGAATATATGGCTACACCTTC. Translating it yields CASSQGGQGIYGYTF.

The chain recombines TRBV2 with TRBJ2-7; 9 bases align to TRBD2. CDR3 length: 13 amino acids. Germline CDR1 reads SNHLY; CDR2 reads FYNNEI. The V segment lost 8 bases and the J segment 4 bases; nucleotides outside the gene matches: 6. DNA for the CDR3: TGTGCCAGCCTTCTAGCGGGGAGGTACGAGCAGTACTTC. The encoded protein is CASLLAGRYEQYF.

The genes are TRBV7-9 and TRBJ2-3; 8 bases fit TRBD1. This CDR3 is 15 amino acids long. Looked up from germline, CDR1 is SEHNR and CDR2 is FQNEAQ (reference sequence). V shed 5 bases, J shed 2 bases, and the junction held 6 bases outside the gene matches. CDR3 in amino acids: CASSLPGQDTDTQYF. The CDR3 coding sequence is TGTGCCAGCAGCCTACCGGGACAGGACACAGATACGCAGTATTTT.

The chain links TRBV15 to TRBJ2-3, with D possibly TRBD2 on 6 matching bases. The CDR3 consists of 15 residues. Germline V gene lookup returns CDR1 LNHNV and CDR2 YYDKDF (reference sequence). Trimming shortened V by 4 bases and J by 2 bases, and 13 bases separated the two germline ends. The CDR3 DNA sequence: TGTGCCACCAGCACCGGACTATCCCTCACAGATACGCAGTATTTT. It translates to CATSTGLSLTDTQYF.

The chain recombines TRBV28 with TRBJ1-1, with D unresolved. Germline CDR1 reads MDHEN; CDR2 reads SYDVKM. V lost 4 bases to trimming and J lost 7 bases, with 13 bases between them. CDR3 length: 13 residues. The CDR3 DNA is TGTGCCAGCAGTTCTGGAGACTCGAGTGAAGCTTTCTTT. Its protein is CASSSGDSSEAFF.

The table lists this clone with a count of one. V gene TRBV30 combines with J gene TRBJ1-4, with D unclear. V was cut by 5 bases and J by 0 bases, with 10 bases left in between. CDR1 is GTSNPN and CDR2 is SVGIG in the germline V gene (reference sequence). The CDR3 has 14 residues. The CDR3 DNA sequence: TGTGCCTGGGGGGAGGGAACAACTAATGAAAAACTGTTTTTT. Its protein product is CAWGEGTTNEKLFF.

CDR3 DNA: TGTGCCAGCTCACCAGACTCTCTGGGCAATGGGAACTATGGCTACACCTTC. This sequence encodes CASSPDSLGNGNYGYTF. The chain uses TRBV18 and TRBJ1-2; no clear D. The CDR3 length is 17 residues. From germline, CDR1 is KGHSH and CDR2 LQKENI. V lost 2 bases to trimming and J lost 2 bases, with 18 bases between them.

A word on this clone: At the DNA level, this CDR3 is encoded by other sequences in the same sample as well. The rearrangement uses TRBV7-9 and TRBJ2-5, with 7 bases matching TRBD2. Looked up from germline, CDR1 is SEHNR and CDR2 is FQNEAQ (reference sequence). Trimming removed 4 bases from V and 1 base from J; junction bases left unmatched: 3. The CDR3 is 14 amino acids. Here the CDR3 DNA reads TGTGCCAGCAGCTCCGGACTAGTCCAAGAGACCCAGTACTTC. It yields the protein CASSSGLVQETQYF.

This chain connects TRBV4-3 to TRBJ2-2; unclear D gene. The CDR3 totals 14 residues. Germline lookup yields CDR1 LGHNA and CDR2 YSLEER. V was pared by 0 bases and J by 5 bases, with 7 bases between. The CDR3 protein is CASSQDLRTGELFF. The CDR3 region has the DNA TGCGCCAGCAGCCAAGATCTCAGGACCGGGGAGCTGTTTTTT.

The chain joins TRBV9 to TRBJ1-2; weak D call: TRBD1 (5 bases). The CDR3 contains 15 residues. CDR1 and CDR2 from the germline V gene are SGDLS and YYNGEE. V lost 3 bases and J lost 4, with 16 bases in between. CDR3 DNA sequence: TGTGCCAGCAGCGAAGGGGTTGGGGGGATCTATGGCTACACCTTC. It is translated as CASSEGVGGIYGYTF.

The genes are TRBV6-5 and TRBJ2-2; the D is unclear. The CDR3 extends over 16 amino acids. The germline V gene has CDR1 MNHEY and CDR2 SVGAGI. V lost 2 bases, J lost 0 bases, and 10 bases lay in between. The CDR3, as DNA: TGTGCCAGCAGTTACGTACAGACCTCGAACACCGGGGAGCTGTTTTTT. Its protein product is CASSYVQTSNTGELFF.

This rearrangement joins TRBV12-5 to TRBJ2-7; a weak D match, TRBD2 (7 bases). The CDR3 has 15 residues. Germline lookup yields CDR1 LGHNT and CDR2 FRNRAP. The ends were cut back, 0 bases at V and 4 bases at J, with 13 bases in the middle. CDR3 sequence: CASGLVGGLRYEQYF. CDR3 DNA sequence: TGTGCTAGTGGTTTGGTAGGGGGACTAAGATACGAGCAGTACTTC.